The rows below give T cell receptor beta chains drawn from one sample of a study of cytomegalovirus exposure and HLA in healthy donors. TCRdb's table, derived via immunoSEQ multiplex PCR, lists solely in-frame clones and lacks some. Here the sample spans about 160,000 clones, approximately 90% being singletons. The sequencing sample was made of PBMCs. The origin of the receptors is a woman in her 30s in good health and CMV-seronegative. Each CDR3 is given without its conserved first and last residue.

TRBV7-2	ASTPGGGTGVREKLF
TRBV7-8	ASSLGVGGNNEQF
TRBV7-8	ASSPVSRTVDYEQY
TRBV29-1	SARQGGGYEQY
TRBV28	ASSRGGISNEQF
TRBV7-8	ASSYPTTRDSSGANVLT
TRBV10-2	ATQQNVRGPQETQY
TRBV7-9	ASSLVPQEAGMGTQY
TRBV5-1	ASRGGGANTGELF
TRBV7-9	ASTLSGGQGGNEQF
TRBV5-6	ASSLARSGGAWNEQF
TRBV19	ASSLNSRYGYT
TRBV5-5	ASSLGGQYNSPLH
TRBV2	ASREDRGRIYEQY
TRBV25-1	ASSELTGGGEKLF
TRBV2	ASRNQPGYEQY
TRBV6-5	ASSYRPGGEAF
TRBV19	ASSAGGLTGELF
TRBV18	ASSPTSGRFPHNEQF
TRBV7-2	ASSSLLLADYGYT
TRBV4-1	ASSQDFAVGYNEQF
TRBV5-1	ASSGNRVPYEQY
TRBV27	ASRLPRSPLGEQY
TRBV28	ASGGGLYSNQPQH
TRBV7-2	ASRLQGSYNEQF
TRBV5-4	ASRVRGVDTNEAF
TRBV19	ASSGTGVEGGELF
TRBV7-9	ASSPRRGENTIY
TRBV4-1	ASSQLRDNSYEQY
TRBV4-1	ASSQDGRADTQY
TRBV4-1	ASSQDLGVPRNIQY
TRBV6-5	ASSNNRDRKGYT
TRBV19	ASHTLAAGGNEQF
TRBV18	ASSKGGVYEQY
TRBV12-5	ASGPTEADTQY
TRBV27	ASSRRWDREALEQY
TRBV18	ASSPRTGENSPLH
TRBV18	ASSLRQDSNTEAF
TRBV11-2	ASSGGEGIDYEQY
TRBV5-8	ASSSGGLAGGSQETQY
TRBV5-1	ASSLRSGLNTGELF
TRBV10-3	AISESGINYGYT
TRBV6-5	ASSAVGGANVLT
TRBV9	ASSVGQGGSPLH
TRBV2	ASREWTDQETQY